These 6 T cell receptor beta chains share one sample of origin, sequenced in a study of blood T cell repertoires in COVID-19. TCRdb's table, derived via immunoSEQ multiplex PCR, lists solely in-frame clones and lacks some. The sample carries 50,000 or so clones, 91% recorded once. The sequencing sample was made of peripheral blood. The origin of the receptors is a man in his 70s with active COVID-19.

The chain combines TRBV6-5 with TRBJ2-3; 9 bases agree with TRBD1. CDR3 length: 14 residues. V gave up 6 bases and J gave up 0 bases; unmatched junction bases: 1. CDR1 is MNHEY, CDR2 SVGAGI, per germline. This CDR3 is CASRGQGSTDTQYF. As DNA, the CDR3 is TGTGCCAGCAGAGGACAGGGGAGCACAGATACGCAGTATTTT.

V gene TRBV6-5 combines with J gene TRBJ1-2; D unclear. Trimming shortened V by 7 bases and J by 7 bases, and 7 bases separated the two germline ends. The germline CDR1 and CDR2 sequences are MNHEY and SVGAGI. This CDR3 is built from 10 residues. CDR3 sequence reads: CASNRGGYTF. Written as DNA, the CDR3 is TGTGCCAGCAATCGCGGTGGCTACACCTTC.

V and J are TRBV3-1 (or the pseudogene TRBV3-2) and TRBJ1-2; TRBD1 matches 7 bases. CDR1 is LGHDT and CDR2 is YNNKEL in the germline V gene (reference sequence). This CDR3 comprises 12 residues. Trimming at V came to 4 bases and at J to 6 bases, leaving 2 bases not matched to a gene. The CDR3, as DNA: TGTGCCAGCAGCCCGGGACAGAATGGCTACACCTTC. Translation gives CASSPGQNGYTF.

This CDR3 is CASGIRGSGELFF. The CDR3 bases are TGTGCTAGTGGAATACGGGGGTCCGGGGAGCTGTTTTTT. This rearrangement joins TRBV12-5 to TRBJ2-2; D possibly corresponds to TRBD2 (6 bases). V was cut by 6 bases and J by 6 bases, with 11 bases left in between. In germline, CDR1 is LGHNT, CDR2 FRNRAP. CDR3 length equals 13 residues. Supplemented by reference TRBV12-5 and TRBJ2-2, the full variable domain reads DARVTQTPRHKVTEMGQEVTMRCQPILGHNTVFWYRQTMMQGLELLAYFRNRAPLDDSGMPKDRFSAEMPDATLATLKIQPSEPRDSAVYFCASGIRGSGELFFGEGSRLTVL.

V usage is TRBV18 and J usage is TRBJ1-4; the D is unclear. Trimming pared 6 bases from V and 7 bases from J, leaving 15 bases between. The germline V gene has CDR1 KGHSH and CDR2 LQKENI. This CDR3 has 14 amino acids. CDR3 residues: CASSPIADPEKLFF. The CDR3, as DNA: TGTGCCAGCTCGCCCATAGCCGACCCTGAAAAACTGTTTTTT. The full variable domain, in which reference TRBV18 and TRBJ1-4 provide the parts outside the CDR3, is NAGVMQNPRHLVRRRGQEARLRCSPMKGHSHVYWYRQLPEEGLKFMVYLQKENIIDESGMPKERFSAEFPKEGPSILRIQQVVRGDSAAYFCASSPIADPEKLFFGSGTQLSVL.

This clone appeared a single time. The chain uses TRBV6-5 and TRBJ2-2; 8 nucleotides agree with TRBD1. V dropped 6 bases and J dropped 4; count of bases not matched to a gene: 7. The V gene's germline CDR1 is MNHEY and CDR2 SVGAGI. The CDR3 sequence is 15 residues long. CDR3 region: CASRGDRPATGELFF. The CDR3, as DNA: TGTGCCAGCAGGGGGGACAGGCCGGCCACCGGGGAGCTGTTTTTT.